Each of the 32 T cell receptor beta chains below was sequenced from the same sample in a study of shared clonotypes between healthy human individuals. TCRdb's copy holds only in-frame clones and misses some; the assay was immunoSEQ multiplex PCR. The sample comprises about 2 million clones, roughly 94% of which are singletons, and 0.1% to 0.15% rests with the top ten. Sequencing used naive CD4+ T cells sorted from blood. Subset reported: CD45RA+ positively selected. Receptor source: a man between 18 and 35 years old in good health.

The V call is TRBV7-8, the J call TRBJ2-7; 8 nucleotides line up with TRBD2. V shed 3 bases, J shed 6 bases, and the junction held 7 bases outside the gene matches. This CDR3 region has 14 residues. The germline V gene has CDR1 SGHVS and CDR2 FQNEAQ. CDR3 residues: CASSFRREDREQYF. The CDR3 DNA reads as TGTGCCAGCAGCTTCCGGCGGGAGGACCGCGAGCAGTACTTC.

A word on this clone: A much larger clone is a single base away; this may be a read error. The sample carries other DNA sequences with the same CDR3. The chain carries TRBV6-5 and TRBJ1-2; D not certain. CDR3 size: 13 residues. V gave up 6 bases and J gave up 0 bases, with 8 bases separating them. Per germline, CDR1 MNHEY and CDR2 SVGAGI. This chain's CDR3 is CASRPTANYGYTF. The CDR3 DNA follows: TGTGCCAGCAGGCCGACGGCTAACTATGGCTACACCTTC.

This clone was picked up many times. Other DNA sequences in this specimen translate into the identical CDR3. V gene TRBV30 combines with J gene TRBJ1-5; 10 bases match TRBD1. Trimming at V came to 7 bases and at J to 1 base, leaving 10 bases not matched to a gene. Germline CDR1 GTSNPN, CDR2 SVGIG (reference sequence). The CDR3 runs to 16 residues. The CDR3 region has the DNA TGTGCCTTACCGGGACAGGGGATTGCAAGCAATCAGCCCCAGCATTTT. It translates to CALPGQGIASNQPQHF.

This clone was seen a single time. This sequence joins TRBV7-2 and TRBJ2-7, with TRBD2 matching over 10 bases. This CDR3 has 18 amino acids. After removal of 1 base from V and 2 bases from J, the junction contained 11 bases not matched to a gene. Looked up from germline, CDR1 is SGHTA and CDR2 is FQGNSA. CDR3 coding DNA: TGTGCCAGCAGCTTAGGAGGGACTAGCGCCTACCTCACCTACGAGCAGTACTTC. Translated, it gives CASSLGGTSAYLTYEQYF. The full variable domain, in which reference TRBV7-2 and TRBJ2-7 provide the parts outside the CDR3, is GAGVSQSPSNKVTEKGKDVELRCDPISGHTALYWYRQSLGQGLEFLIYFQGNSAPDKSGLPSDRFSAERTGGSVSTLTIQRTQQEDSAVYLCASSLGGTSAYLTYEQYFGPGTRLTVT.

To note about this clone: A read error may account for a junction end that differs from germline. This chain's CDR3 is CAISEGLADYEQYF. CDR3 nucleotide sequence: TGTGCCATCAGTGAGGGACTAGCGGACTACGAGCAGTACTTC. This sequence joins TRBV6-4 and TRBJ2-7; the match to TRBD2 covers 11 bases. The CDR3 consists of 14 residues. CDR1 is MRHNA, CDR2 SNTAGT, per germline.

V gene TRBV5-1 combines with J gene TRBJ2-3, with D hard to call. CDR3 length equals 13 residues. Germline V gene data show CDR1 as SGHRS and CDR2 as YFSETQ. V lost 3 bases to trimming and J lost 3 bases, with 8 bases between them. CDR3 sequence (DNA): TGCGCCAGCAGCTCCGACGCGACAGATACGCAGTATTTT. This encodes CASSSDATDTQYF.

The CDR3 DNA follows: TGTGCCAGCAGCTTAACCATAGAGCAGTACTTC. The encoded protein is CASSLTIEQYF. The rearrangement joins TRBV11-2 to TRBJ2-7; D call uncertain. Trimming took off 2 bases at V and 7 bases at J, with 6 bases between the two ends. Germline lookup yields CDR1 SGHAT and CDR2 FQNNGV. The CDR3 spans 11 residues.

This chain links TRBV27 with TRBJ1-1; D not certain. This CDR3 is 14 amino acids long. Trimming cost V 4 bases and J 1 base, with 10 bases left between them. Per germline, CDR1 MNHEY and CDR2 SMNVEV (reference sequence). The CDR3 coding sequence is TGTGCCAGCAGTTCATTACTCGGGAACACTGAAGCTTTCTTT. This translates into CASSSLLGNTEAFF.

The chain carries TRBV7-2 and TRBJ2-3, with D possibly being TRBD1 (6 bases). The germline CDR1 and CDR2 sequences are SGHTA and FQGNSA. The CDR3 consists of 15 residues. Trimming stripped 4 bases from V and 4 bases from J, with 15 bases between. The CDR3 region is CASSYRAAGADTQYF. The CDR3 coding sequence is TGTGCCAGCAGCTACAGAGCCGCAGGGGCAGATACGCAGTATTTT. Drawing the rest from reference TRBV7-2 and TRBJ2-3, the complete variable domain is GAGVSQSPSNKVTEKGKDVELRCDPISGHTALYWYRQSLGQGLEFLIYFQGNSAPDKSGLPSDRFSAERTGGSVSTLTIQRTQQEDSAVYLCASSYRAAGADTQYFGPGTRLTVL.

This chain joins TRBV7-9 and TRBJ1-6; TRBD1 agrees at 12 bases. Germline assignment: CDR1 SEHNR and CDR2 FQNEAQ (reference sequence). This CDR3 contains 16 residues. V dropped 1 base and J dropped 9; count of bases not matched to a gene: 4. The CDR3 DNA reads TGTGCCAGCAGCTTAGGGGGACAGGGGGCGCGTTCACCCCTCCACTTT. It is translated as CASSLGGQGARSPLHF.

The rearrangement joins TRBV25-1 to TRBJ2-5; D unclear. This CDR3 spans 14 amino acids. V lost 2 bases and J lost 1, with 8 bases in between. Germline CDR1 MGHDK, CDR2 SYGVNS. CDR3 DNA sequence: TGTGCCAGCAGTGAAATCTACAGCCAAGAGACCCAGTACTTC. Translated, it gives CASSEIYSQETQYF.

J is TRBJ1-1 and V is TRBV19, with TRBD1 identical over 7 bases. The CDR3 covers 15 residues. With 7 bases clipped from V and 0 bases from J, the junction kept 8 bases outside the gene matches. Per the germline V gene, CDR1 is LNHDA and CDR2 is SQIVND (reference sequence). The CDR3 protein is CASMMDRRMNTEAFF. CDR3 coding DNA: TGTGCCAGTATGATGGACAGGAGGATGAACACTGAAGCTTTCTTT.

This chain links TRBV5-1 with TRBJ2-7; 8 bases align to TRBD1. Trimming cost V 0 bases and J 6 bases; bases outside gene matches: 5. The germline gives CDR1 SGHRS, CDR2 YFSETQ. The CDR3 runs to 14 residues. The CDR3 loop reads CASSLVAGGSEQYF. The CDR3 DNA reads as TGCGCCAGCAGCTTGGTGGCAGGGGGCTCCGAGCAGTACTTC.

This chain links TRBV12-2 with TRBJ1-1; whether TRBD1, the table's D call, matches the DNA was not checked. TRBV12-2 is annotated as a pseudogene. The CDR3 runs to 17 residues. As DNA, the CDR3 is TGTGCAAGTCGCTTAGTCCCAGGGGGGATGGGGAACACTGAAGCTTTCTTT. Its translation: CASRLVPGGMGNTEAFF.

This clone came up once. CDR3 DNA: TGCGCCAGCAGCTTGGACATCTCTGGAAACACCATATATTTT. Its protein product is CASSLDISGNTIYF. V usage is TRBV5-1 and J usage is TRBJ1-3, with D unclear. Germline V gives CDR1 SGHRS, CDR2 YFSETQ. The CDR3 runs to 14 residues. The V end lost 0 bases, the J end lost 0 bases, and 4 bases lay between the germline ends.

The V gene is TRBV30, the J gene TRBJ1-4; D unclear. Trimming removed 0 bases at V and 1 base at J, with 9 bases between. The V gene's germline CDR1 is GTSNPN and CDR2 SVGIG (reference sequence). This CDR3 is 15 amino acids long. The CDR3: CAWSVPRRTNEKLFF. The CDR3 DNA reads TGTGCCTGGAGTGTACCCAGGAGAACTAATGAAAAACTGTTTTTT.

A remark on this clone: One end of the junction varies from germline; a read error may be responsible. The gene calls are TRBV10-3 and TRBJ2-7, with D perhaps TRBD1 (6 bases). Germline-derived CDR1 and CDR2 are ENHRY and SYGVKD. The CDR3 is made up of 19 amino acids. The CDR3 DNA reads TGTGCCATCGGTGATCTAAGACAGGCAACTACGACTAACGCCTACGAGCAGTACTTC. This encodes CAIGDLRQATTTNAYEQYF.

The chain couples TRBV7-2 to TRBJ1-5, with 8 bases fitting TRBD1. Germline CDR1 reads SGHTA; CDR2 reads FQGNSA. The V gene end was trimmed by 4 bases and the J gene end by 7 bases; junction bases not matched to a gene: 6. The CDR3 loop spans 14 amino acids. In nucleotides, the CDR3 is TGTGCCAGCAGCTCGGGACAGGTCGGACAGCCCCAGCATTTT. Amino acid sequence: CASSSGQVGQPQHF. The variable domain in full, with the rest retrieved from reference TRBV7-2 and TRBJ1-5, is GAGVSQSPSNKVTEKGKDVELRCDPISGHTALYWYRQSLGQGLEFLIYFQGNSAPDKSGLPSDRFSAERTGGSVSTLTIQRTQQEDSAVYLCASSSGQVGQPQHFGDGTRLSIL.

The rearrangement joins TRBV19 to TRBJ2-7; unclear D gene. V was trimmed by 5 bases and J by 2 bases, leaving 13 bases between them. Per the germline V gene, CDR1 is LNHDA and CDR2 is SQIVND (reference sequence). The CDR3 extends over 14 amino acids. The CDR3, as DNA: TGTGCCAGTAGTGGCCTGGGGTTCACCTACGAGCAGTACTTC. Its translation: CASSGLGFTYEQYF.

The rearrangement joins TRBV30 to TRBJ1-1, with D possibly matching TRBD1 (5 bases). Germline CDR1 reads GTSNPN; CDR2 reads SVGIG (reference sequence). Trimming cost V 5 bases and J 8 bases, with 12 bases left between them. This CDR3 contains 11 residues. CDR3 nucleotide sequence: TGTGCCTGGGGAGGGGCAACGGAAGCTTTCTTT. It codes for CAWGGATEAFF.

The CDR3 region is CASSQDPSPSASGRRHTGELFF. The CDR3, as DNA: TGCGCCAGCAGCCAAGATCCTTCGCCTTCGGCTAGCGGGAGACGACACACCGGGGAGCTGTTTTTT. The J gene is TRBJ2-2, the V gene TRBV4-3; TRBD2 matches 10 bases. Trimming at V came to 0 bases and at J to 3 bases, leaving 19 bases not matched to a gene. Germline V gene lookup returns CDR1 LGHNA and CDR2 YSLEER. CDR3 length equals 22 residues.

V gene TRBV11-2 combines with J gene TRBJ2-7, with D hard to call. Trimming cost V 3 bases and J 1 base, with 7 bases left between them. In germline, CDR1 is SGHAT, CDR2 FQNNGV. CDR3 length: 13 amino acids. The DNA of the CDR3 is TGTGCCAGCAGCTTCCCCAAATCCTACGAGCAGTACTTC. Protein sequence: CASSFPKSYEQYF. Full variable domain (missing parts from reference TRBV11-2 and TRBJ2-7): EAGVAQSPRYKIIEKRQSVAFWCNPISGHATLYWYQQILGQGPKLLIQFQNNGVVDDSQLPKDRFSAERLKGVDSTLKIQPAKLEDSAVYLCASSFPKSYEQYFGPGTRLTVT.

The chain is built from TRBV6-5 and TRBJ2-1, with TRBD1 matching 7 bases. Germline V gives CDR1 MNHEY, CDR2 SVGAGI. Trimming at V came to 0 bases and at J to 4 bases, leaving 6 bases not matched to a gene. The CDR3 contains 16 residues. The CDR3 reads CASSYSVAGGYNEQFF. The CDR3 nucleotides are TGTGCCAGCAGTTACTCGGTCGCAGGGGGTTACAATGAGCAGTTCTTC.

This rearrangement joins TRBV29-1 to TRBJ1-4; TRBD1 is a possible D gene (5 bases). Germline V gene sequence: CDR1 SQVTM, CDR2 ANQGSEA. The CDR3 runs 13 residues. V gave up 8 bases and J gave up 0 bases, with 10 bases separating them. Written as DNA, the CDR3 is TGCAGCTGTCGACAGACAACTAATGAAAAACTGTTTTTT. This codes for CSCRQTTNEKLFF.

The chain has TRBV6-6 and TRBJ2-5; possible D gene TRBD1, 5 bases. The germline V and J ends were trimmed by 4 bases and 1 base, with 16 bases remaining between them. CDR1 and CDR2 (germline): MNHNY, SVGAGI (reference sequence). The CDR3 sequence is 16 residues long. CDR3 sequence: CASSFQGGRTQETQYF. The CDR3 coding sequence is TGTGCCAGCAGTTTTCAGGGCGGCCGGACCCAAGAGACCCAGTACTTC.

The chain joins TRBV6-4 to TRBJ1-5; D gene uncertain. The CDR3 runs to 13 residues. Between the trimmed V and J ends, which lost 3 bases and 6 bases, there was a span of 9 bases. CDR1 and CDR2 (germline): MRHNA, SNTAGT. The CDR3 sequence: CASSESESQPQHF. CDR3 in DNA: TGTGCCAGCAGTGAGTCCGAAAGTCAGCCCCAGCATTTT.

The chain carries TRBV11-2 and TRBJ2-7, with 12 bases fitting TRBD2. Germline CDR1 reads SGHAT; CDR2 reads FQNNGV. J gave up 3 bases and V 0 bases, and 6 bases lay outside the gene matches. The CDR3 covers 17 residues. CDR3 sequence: CASSLDRWTSGNYEQYF. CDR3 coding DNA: TGTGCCAGCAGCTTAGATAGGTGGACTAGCGGGAACTACGAGCAGTACTTC. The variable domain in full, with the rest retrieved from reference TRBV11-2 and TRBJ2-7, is EAGVAQSPRYKIIEKRQSVAFWCNPISGHATLYWYQQILGQGPKLLIQFQNNGVVDDSQLPKDRFSAERLKGVDSTLKIQPAKLEDSAVYLCASSLDRWTSGNYEQYFGPGTRLTVT.

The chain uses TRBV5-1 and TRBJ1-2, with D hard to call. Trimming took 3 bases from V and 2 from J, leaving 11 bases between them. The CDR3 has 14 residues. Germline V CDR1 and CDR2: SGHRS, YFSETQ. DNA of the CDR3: TGCGCCAGCAGCTCGTCGGGAGAAAACTATGGCTACACCTTC. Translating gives CASSSSGENYGYTF.

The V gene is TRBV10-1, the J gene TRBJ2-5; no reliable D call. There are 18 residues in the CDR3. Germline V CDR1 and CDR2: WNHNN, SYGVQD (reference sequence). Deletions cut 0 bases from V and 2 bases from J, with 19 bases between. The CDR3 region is CASSESNGPGAFQETQYF. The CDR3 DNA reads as TGCGCCAGCAGTGAGTCGAATGGGCCAGGAGCTTTTCAAGAGACCCAGTACTTC.

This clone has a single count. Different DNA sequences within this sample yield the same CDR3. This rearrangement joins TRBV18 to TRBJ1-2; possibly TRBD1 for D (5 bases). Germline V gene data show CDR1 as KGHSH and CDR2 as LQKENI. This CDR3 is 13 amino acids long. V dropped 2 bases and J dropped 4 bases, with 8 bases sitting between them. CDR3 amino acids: CASSPGRAYGYTF. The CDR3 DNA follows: TGTGCCAGCTCACCAGGCAGGGCCTATGGCTACACCTTC.

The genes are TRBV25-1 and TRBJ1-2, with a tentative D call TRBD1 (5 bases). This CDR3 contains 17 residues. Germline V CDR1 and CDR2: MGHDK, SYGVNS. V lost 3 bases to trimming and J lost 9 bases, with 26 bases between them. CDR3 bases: TGTGCCAGCAGTGACCTCCCCGGGACCGAGCTAAGTGATCGCTACACCTTC. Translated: CASSDLPGTELSDRYTF.

The CDR3 reads CASSVEGPGNTIYF. Here the CDR3 DNA reads TGTGCCAGCAGTGTAGAGGGGCCAGGAAACACCATATATTTT. The rearrangement uses TRBV2 and TRBJ1-3, with D possibly TRBD1 on 5 matching bases. Trimming left V 4 bases short and J 4 bases short, with 11 bases between. The CDR3 consists of 14 residues. Germline V lookup: CDR1 SNHLY, CDR2 FYNNEI.